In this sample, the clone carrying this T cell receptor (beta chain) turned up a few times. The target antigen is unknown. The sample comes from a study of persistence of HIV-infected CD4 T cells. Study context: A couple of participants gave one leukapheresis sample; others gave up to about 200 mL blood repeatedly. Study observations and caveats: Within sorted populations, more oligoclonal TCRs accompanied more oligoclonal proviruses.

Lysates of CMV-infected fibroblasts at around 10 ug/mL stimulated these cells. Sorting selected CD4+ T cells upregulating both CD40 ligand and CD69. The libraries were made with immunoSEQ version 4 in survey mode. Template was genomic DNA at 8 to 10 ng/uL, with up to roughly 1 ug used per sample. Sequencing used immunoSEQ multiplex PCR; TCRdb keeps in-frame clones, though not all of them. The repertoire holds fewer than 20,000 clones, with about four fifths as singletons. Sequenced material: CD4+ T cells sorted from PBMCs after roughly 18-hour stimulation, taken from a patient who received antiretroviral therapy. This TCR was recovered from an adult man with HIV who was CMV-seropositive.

CDR3 DNA sequence: TGTGCCACCAGTGATTTGGAGAGGGGTGGGGATACGCAGTATTTT. This translates into CATSDLERGGDTQYF. V usage is TRBV24-1 and J usage is TRBJ2-3, with D perhaps given as TRBD1 or TRBD2 (5 bases each). Germline CDR1 KGHDR, CDR2 SFDVKD. This CDR3 is built from 15 residues. V was pared by 0 bases and J by 6 bases, with 12 bases between.